Included here is one T cell receptor (beta chain) sequence, with context. What it binds is not known. This entry belongs to a study of OX40 agonist ivuxolimab in advanced cancers. Findings of the study overall: Both blood CD4+ and CD8+ T cells showed clonal growth by week 6 at 0.1 to 3.0 mg/kg. The 0.1-3.0 mg/kg partial responders had among the lowest clonal expansion. Nonresponders, in some cases, also had low normalized T-cell clonal expansion.

Sequencing was performed with immunoSEQ multiplex PCR; in TCRdb, only in-frame clones are kept and a portion is missing. Among 90,000 or so clones listed, about 88% were seen once. The CDR3 covers 12 residues. Germline lookup yields CDR1 MNHEY and CDR2 SVGAGI. The V segment lost 5 bases and the J segment 10 bases; nucleotides outside the gene matches: 6. This TCR was sampled from an adult with an advanced solid tumor such as melanoma, head and neck, liver or kidney cancer. V is TRBV6-5 and J is TRBJ1-1, with 8 bases that match TRBD1. The sample was CD4+ or CD8+ T cells sorted from blood, taken in a trial of the OX40 agonist ivuxolimab. CDR3 residues: CASSRGQDGAFF. CDR3 sequence (DNA): TGTGCCAGCAGTCGGGGACAGGATGGAGCTTTCTTT.